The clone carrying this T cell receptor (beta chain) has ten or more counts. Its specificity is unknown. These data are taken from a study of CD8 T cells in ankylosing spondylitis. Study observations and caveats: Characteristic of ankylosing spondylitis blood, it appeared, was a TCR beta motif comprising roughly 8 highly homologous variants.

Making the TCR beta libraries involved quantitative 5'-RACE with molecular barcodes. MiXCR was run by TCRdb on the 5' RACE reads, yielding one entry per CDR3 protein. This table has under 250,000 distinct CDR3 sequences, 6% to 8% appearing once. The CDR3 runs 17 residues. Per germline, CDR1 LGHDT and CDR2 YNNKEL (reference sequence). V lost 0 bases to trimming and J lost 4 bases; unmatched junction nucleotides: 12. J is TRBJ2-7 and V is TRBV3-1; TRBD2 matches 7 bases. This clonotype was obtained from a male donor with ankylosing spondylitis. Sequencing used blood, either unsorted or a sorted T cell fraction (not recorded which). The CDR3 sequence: CASSQDHAGAVRYEQYF. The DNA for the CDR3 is TGTGCCAGCAGCCAAGATCACGCGGGAGCGGTTAGGTACGAGCAGTACTTC.